These 31 T cell receptor beta chains were sequenced from one sample in a study of blood T cells in healthy people across ages. Primed by a sample-barcoded 5' primer and a J-beta primer mix, a second PCR proceeded for 7 to 11 cycles. TCRdb ran MiXCR on the 5' RACE reads and lists one entry per CDR3 protein. The sample comprises over a million distinct CDR3 sequences, 20% to 25% of which are singletons, and around 0.75% rests with the top ten. These records were also assigned to another study, of T cells of mothers and their children.

The material sequenced was blood. Receptors were obtained from a girl aged 2-15 years in good health.

This clonotype was picked up a small number of times. This chain joins TRBV5-5 and TRBJ2-2, with 7 bases lining up with TRBD1. J lost 7 bases, V lost 2 bases, and 2 bases had no gene match. The germline V gene has CDR1 SGHKS and CDR2 YYEKEE (reference sequence). This CDR3 region has 13 residues. DNA of the CDR3: TGTGCCAGCAGCTTTGACAGGGACGGGGAGCTGTTTTTT. The encoded protein is CASSFDRDGELFF.

This chain connects TRBV20-1 to TRBJ2-5; D is perhaps TRBD2 (6 bases). Germline V gene lookup returns CDR1 DFQATT and CDR2 SNEGSKA (reference sequence). Trimming took 5 bases from V and 4 from J, leaving 11 bases between them. The CDR3 is 12 amino acids. CDR3 nucleotides: TGCAGTGCTGAAGTGGGGGGAGAGACCCAGTACTTC. Translating gives CSAEVGGETQYF.

This chain joins TRBV11-2 and TRBJ1-3; D gene uncertain. This CDR3 is built from 15 residues. The ends were cut back, 3 bases at V and 0 bases at J, with 9 bases in the middle. Germline lookup yields CDR1 SGHAT and CDR2 FQNNGV. The CDR3 coding sequence is TGTGCCAGCAGCTTTGGCACATCCTCTGGAAACACCATATATTTT. Translating gives CASSFGTSSGNTIYF.

The chain recombines TRBV6-2 or TRBV6-3 with TRBJ2-7, with 11 bases aligning to TRBD1. Germline trimming cut 6 bases from V and 3 bases from J; bases unmatched to any gene: 4. The CDR3 totals 14 residues. From germline, CDR1 is MNHEY and CDR2 SVGEGT. The CDR3 DNA reads as TGTGCCAGCAGAAGGACAGGGGGCTTCTACGAGCAGTACTTC. The encoded protein is CASRRTGGFYEQYF.

The rearrangement uses TRBV7-9 and TRBJ1-1; no clear D. Trimming cost V 0 bases and J 0 bases, with 5 bases left between them. CDR1 is SEHNR and CDR2 is FQNEAQ in the germline V gene (reference sequence). The CDR3 runs to 14 residues. Here the CDR3 DNA reads TGTGCCAGCAGCTTAGCGACGGTGAACACTGAAGCTTTCTTT. Encoded protein: CASSLATVNTEAFF. The whole variable domain, filled in from reference TRBV7-9 and TRBJ1-1, reads DTGVSQNPRHKITKRGQNVTFRCDPISEHNRLYWYRQTLGQGPEFLTYFQNEAQLEKSRLLSDRFSAERPKGSFSTLEIQRTEQGDSAMYLCASSLATVNTEAFFGQGTRLTVV.

V usage is TRBV27 and J usage is TRBJ1-4, with D unclear. This CDR3 region has 12 residues. Trimming took 2 bases from V and 10 from J, leaving 8 bases between them. Germline V lookup: CDR1 MNHEY, CDR2 SMNVEV (reference sequence). The chain's CDR3 is CASSLAGGKLFF. The CDR3 DNA reads as TGTGCCAGCAGTTTAGCCGGTGGAAAACTGTTTTTT.

A few counts support this clonotype. The CDR3 spells CASSQTGQENRNEKLFF. The CDR3 DNA follows: TGCGCCAGCAGCCAGACGGGACAGGAAAACCGAAATGAAAAACTGTTTTTT. The V and J genes are TRBV4-3 and TRBJ1-4, with 8 bases matching TRBD1. This CDR3 is built from 17 residues. The junction had 11 bases not matched to a gene; V was cut back by 3 bases and J by 5 bases. The germline gives CDR1 LGHNA, CDR2 YSLEER.

This clonotype was counted a few times. This rearrangement joins TRBV5-4 to TRBJ2-5; TRBD2 might be the D (5 bases). CDR3 length equals 14 residues. Germline assignment: CDR1 SGHNT and CDR2 YYREEE (reference sequence). V lost 0 bases to trimming and J lost 5 bases, with 11 bases between them. This CDR3 is CASSLGGIRETQYF. The DNA of the CDR3 is TGTGCCAGCAGCTTGGGAGGGATCCGGGAGACCCAGTACTTC.

This clonotype was found a few times. One junction end disagrees with the germline gene, perhaps due to a read error. The gene calls are TRBV29-1 and TRBJ1-2; D possibly corresponds to TRBD1 (5 bases). CDR3 length: 8 amino acids. Germline-derived CDR1 and CDR2 are SQVTM and ANQGSEA. CDR3 amino acids: CSVERDLF. The CDR3 nucleotides are TGCAGCGTCGAACGGGACCTCTTC.

This clonotype came up a few times. J is TRBJ2-7 and V is TRBV29-1; perhaps TRBD2 as D (6 bases). Germline assignment: CDR1 SQVTM and CDR2 ANQGSEA. The CDR3 length is 12 residues. V lost 4 bases and J 2 bases, leaving 9 bases between the germline ends. This chain's CDR3 is CSVGDSTYEQYF. Here the CDR3 DNA reads TGCAGCGTTGGGGACTCAACCTACGAGCAGTACTTC.

The gene calls are TRBV7-8 and TRBJ2-5; TRBD1 agrees at 10 bases. V shed 8 bases, J shed 2 bases, and the junction held 8 bases outside the gene matches. CDR3 length: 15 residues. CDR1 is SGHVS and CDR2 is FQNEAQ in the germline V gene. The CDR3 coding sequence is TGTGCCAGCTTCGGGGACAGGGGCCTTCAAGAGACCCAGTACTTC. Translation gives CASFGDRGLQETQYF.

With respect to this clonotype: Just one base apart from a much larger clone, this may be a read error. The J gene is TRBJ2-5, the V gene TRBV6-6; D possibly matches TRBD1 or TRBD2 (6 bases each). The CDR3 is 15 amino acids. Trimming removed 8 bases at V and 11 bases at J, with 27 bases between. In germline, CDR1 is MNHNY, CDR2 SVGAGI (reference sequence). The CDR3 reads CASWSNLGGQYKQYF. CDR3 in DNA: TGTGCCAGCTGGTCCAATCTGGGGGGCCAGTACAAGCAGTACTTC.

The rearrangement uses TRBV29-1 and TRBJ2-1, with 7 bases identical to TRBD2. Trimming cost V 5 bases and J 3 bases; bases outside gene matches: 1. Germline V gene lookup returns CDR1 SQVTM and CDR2 ANQGSEA. This CDR3 comprises 12 residues. CDR3 coding DNA: TGCAGCGTTCAGCGGGACTACAATGAGCAGTTCTTC. Residues: CSVQRDYNEQFF.

This sequence joins TRBV19 and TRBJ2-3; weak D call: TRBD1 (5 bases). Germline CDR1 and CDR2: LNHDA and SQIVND (reference sequence). V dropped 5 bases and J dropped 2 bases, with 8 bases sitting between them. This CDR3 region has 13 residues. CDR3 sequence reads: CASSEGATDTQYF. The CDR3 region has the DNA TGTGCCAGTAGTGAAGGGGCCACAGATACGCAGTATTTT.

V gene TRBV15 combines with J gene TRBJ2-3; D not certain. Trimming removed 3 bases from V and 2 bases from J, with 9 bases in between. Per germline, CDR1 LNHNV and CDR2 YYDKDF (reference sequence). The CDR3 contains 14 residues. CDR3 nucleotides: TGTGCCACCAGCAGCTTCTTACTCACAGATACGCAGTATTTT. It specifies CATSSFLLTDTQYF.

This clonotype has a handful of counts. The chain is built from TRBV12-3 or TRBV12-4 and TRBJ2-5; D unresolved. The J call could be wrong; TRBJ2-7 is a better fit for the DNA end. The CDR3 spans 13 residues. The CDR3 DNA is TGTGCCAGCAGTCCCTCACCACTCTACGAGCAGTACTTC. It yields the protein CASSPSPLYEQYF.

The chain carries TRBV9 and TRBJ2-3, with D uncertain. V was trimmed by 5 bases and J by 5 bases, leaving 12 bases between them. This CDR3 has 13 amino acids. Per germline, CDR1 SGDLS and CDR2 YYNGEE. CDR3 sequence: CASRDGTVDTQYF. CDR3 sequence (DNA): TGTGCCAGCAGGGACGGAACCGTAGATACGCAGTATTTT. The whole variable domain, remainder taken from reference TRBV9 and TRBJ2-3, is DSGVTQTPKHLITATGQRVTLRCSPRSGDLSVYWYQQSLDQGLQFLIQYYNGEERAKGNILERFSAQQFPDLHSELNLSSLELGDSALYFCASRDGTVDTQYFGPGTRLTVL.

V gene TRBV5-5 combines with J gene TRBJ1-5; weak D call: TRBD1 (6 bases). This CDR3 region has 15 residues. Trimming pared 0 bases from V and 4 bases from J, leaving 11 bases between. Germline V gene lookup returns CDR1 SGHKS and CDR2 YYEKEE (reference sequence). The CDR3: CASSLDGTLNQPQHF. The DNA of the CDR3 is TGTGCCAGCAGCTTGGACGGGACACTGAATCAGCCCCAGCATTTT. The complete variable domain, with remaining parts taken from reference TRBV5-5 and TRBJ1-5, reads DAGVTQSPTHLIKTRGQQVTLRCSPISGHKSVSWYQQVLGQGPQFIFQYYEKEERGRGNFPDRFSARQFPNYSSELNVNALLLGDSALYLCASSLDGTLNQPQHFGDGTRLSIL.

This chain joins TRBV28 and TRBJ2-5, with 7 bases aligning to TRBD2. The J call may be mistaken, given a closer DNA end match to TRBJ2-7. The germline V gene encodes CDR1 MDHEN and CDR2 SYDVKM. The CDR3 is 15 residues long. CDR3 nucleotide sequence: TGTGCCAGCAGTTTAGAAGGACTAGATACCTACGAGCAGTACTTC. It is translated as CASSLEGLDTYEQYF.

The CDR3 region is CASSLSRGQETQYF. CDR3 coding DNA: TGTGCCAGCAGCTTATCGAGAGGTCAAGAGACCCAGTACTTC. V usage is TRBV7-9 and J usage is TRBJ2-5; D gene unclear. CDR1 SEHNR and CDR2 FQNEAQ come from the germline V gene (reference sequence). V was clipped by 2 bases and J by 2 bases, with 9 bases between them. This CDR3 spans 14 amino acids.

This clonotype was recorded only once. This chain links TRBV7-2 with TRBJ2-3; weak D call: TRBD2 (6 bases). Germline assignment: CDR1 SGHTA and CDR2 FQGNSA. The CDR3 has 18 residues. Between the trimmed V and J ends, which lost 5 bases and 0 bases, there was a span of 21 bases. In DNA, the CDR3 is TGTGCCAGCAGCCCTAATCAAGCGGGTGCCCCTAGCACAGATACGCAGTATTTT. Residues: CASSPNQAGAPSTDTQYF. Combining the CDR3 with reference TRBV7-2 and TRBJ2-3 gives the whole variable domain GAGVSQSPSNKVTEKGKDVELRCDPISGHTALYWYRQSLGQGLEFLIYFQGNSAPDKSGLPSDRFSAERTGGSVSTLTIQRTQQEDSAVYLCASSPNQAGAPSTDTQYFGPGTRLTVL.

This chain joins TRBV7-2 and TRBJ1-4; 8 nucleotides line up with TRBD1. The CDR3 loop spans 15 amino acids. The J segment lost 6 bases and the V segment lost 4 bases, leaving 7 bases of the junction unmatched. Germline V lookup: CDR1 SGHTA, CDR2 FQGNSA. Here the CDR3 reads CASSSGGQAYEKLFF. The DNA of the CDR3 is TGTGCCAGCAGCTCCGGGGGACAGGCGTATGAAAAACTGTTTTTT. Based on the CDR3 plus reference TRBV7-2 and TRBJ1-4, the full variable domain is GAGVSQSPSNKVTEKGKDVELRCDPISGHTALYWYRQSLGQGLEFLIYFQGNSAPDKSGLPSDRFSAERTGGSVSTLTIQRTQQEDSAVYLCASSSGGQAYEKLFFGSGTQLSVL.

This clonotype has a handful of counts. The J gene is TRBJ2-5, the V gene TRBV28; D call uncertain. Judging by the DNA end, TRBJ2-1 fits better; the J call may be wrong. The CDR3 covers 12 residues. Germline lookup yields CDR1 MDHEN and CDR2 SYDVKM. The CDR3 protein is CASSRPRDEQFF. CDR3 DNA: TGTGCCAGCAGTCGACCCCGAGATGAGCAGTTCTTC.

This clonotype was recorded many times. The chain recombines TRBV5-1 with TRBJ1-1; no clear D. V lost 3 bases, J lost 0 bases, and 9 bases lay in between. The CDR3 covers 14 residues. From germline, CDR1 is SGHRS and CDR2 YFSETQ. The chain's CDR3 is CASSWWTVNTEAFF. The CDR3, as DNA: TGCGCCAGCAGCTGGTGGACGGTGAACACTGAAGCTTTCTTT.

The chain is built from TRBV7-9 and TRBJ1-2, with D possibly matching TRBD1 (6 bases). Deletions cut 7 bases from V and 1 base from J, with 7 bases between. The CDR3 covers 12 residues. CDR1 and CDR2 (germline): SEHNR, FQNEAQ (reference sequence). CDR3 amino acids: CASNRDNYGYTF. CDR3 DNA sequence: TGTGCCAGCAACAGGGATAACTATGGCTACACCTTC.

The chain employs TRBV7-6 and TRBJ2-5, with D possibly TRBD2 on 7 matching bases. The CDR3 covers 15 residues. In germline, CDR1 is SGHVS, CDR2 FNYEAQ. V lost 2 bases and J 1 base, leaving 11 bases between the germline ends. CDR3 sequence reads: CASSLYAGAQETQYF. Written as DNA, the CDR3 is TGTGCCAGCAGCTTATATGCGGGGGCCCAAGAGACCCAGTACTTC.

This clonotype was seen a handful of times. This rearrangement joins TRBV12-3 or TRBV12-4 to TRBJ2-5, with D possibly being TRBD1 (6 bases). The CDR3 sequence is 14 residues long. V dropped 5 bases and J dropped 5 bases, with 15 bases sitting between them. DNA for the CDR3: TGTGCCAGCAGTCTAAATCAAGGGGGTGAGACCCAGTACTTC. Translated: CASSLNQGGETQYF.

This chain uses TRBV20-1 with TRBJ1-5; D is ambiguous. The CDR3 consists of 14 residues. Trimming removed 6 bases at V and 0 bases at J, with 12 bases between. Germline CDR1 reads DFQATT; CDR2 reads SNEGSKA (reference sequence). CDR3 sequence: CSADGEGSNQPQHF. The DNA for the CDR3 is TGCAGTGCCGATGGGGAAGGTAGCAATCAGCCCCAGCATTTT.

There are a few counts of this clonotype. The chain is built from TRBV5-6 and TRBJ2-2; D is perhaps TRBD1 or TRBD2 (5 bases each). The V gene lost 4 bases and the J gene lost 4 bases, with 11 bases spanning the gap. There are 14 residues in the CDR3. CDR1 and CDR2 from the germline V gene are SGHDT and YYEEEE. The CDR3 reads CASSLATGTGELFF. DNA of the CDR3: TGTGCCAGCAGCCTAGCTACAGGCACCGGGGAGCTGTTTTTT.

This clonotype was found a few times. This chain joins TRBV7-9 and TRBJ1-1, with D perhaps matching TRBD1 (5 bases). The CDR3 runs to 13 residues. The V and J ends lost 5 bases and 4 bases respectively, with 11 bases between them. Germline assignment: CDR1 SEHNR and CDR2 FQNEAQ (reference sequence). This chain's CDR3 is CASSPTGATEAFF. CDR3 DNA sequence: TGTGCCAGCAGCCCCACAGGCGCCACTGAAGCTTTCTTT.

In its sample, this clonotype was seen a few times. The rearrangement uses TRBV9 and TRBJ1-4, with a tentative D call TRBD1 (5 bases). CDR3 size: 17 residues. V was pared by 0 bases and J by 2 bases, with 14 bases between. CDR1 and CDR2 from the germline V gene are SGDLS and YYNGEE. The CDR3 region is CASSVEEGRGTNEKLFF. The CDR3 DNA sequence: TGTGCCAGCAGCGTAGAAGAGGGGCGTGGGACTAATGAAAAACTGTTTTTT.